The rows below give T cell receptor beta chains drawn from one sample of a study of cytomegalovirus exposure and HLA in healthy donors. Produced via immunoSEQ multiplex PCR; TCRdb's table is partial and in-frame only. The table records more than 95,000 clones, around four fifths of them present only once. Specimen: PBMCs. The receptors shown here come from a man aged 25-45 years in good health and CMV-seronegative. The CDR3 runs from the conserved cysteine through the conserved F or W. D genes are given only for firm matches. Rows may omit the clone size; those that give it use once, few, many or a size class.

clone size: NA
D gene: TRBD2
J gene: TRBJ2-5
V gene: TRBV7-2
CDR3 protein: CASSYNSGKETQYF
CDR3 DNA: TGTGCCAGCAGCTACAATAGCGGGAAAGAGACCCAGTACTTC

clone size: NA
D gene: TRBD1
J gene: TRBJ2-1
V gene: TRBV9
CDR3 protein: CASSPRGQVYLNEQFF
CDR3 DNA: TGTGCCAGCAGCCCTAGGGGACAGGTGTATCTCAATGAGCAGTTCTTC

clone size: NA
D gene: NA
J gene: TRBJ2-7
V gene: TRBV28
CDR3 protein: CASSLYTSGFHEQYF
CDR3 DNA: TGTGCCAGCAGTTTATATACGTCGGGGTTCCACGAGCAGTACTTC

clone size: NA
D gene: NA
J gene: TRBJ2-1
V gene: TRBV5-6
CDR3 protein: CASSLELSYNEQFF
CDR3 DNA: TGTGCCAGCAGCTTGGAGTTGAGCTACAATGAGCAGTTCTTC

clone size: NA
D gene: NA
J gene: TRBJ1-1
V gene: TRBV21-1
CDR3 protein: CASSKSEVLGTEAFF
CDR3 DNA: TGTGCCAGCAGCAAATCGGAGGTGCTTGGCACTGAAGCTTTCTTT

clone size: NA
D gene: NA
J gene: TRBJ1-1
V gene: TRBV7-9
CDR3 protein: CASTGLGGHIEAFF
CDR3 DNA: TGTGCCAGCACCGGGTTGGGGGGTCACATTGAAGCTTTCTTT

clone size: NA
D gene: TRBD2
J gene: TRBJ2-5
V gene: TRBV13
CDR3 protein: CASHPSGSSQETQYF
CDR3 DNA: TGTGCCAGCCACCCGAGCGGGAGTAGTCAAGAGACCCAGTACTTC

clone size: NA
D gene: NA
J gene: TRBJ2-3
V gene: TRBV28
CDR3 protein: CASSREGLLLF
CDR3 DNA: TGTGCCAGCAGTCGCGAGGGACTCCTCCTTTTT

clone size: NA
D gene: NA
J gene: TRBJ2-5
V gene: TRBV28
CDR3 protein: CASSLWRKLTAGSETQYF
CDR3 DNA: TGTGCCAGCAGTTTATGGCGTAAACTCACAGCTGGGTCAGAGACCCAGTACTTC

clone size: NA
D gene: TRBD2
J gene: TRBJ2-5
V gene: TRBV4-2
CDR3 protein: CASRTSGGGETQYF
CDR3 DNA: TGTGCCAGCAGGACTAGCGGGGGGGGAGAGACCCAGTACTTC

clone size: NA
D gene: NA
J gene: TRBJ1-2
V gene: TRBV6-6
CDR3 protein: CASSSGTPIYGYTF
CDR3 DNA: TGTGCCAGCAGTTCCGGGACACCGATCTATGGCTACACCTTC

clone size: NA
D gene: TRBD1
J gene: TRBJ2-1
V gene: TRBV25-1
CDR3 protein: CASSELGQGAYEQFF
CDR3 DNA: TGTGCCAGCAGTGAATTGGGACAGGGGGCCTATGAGCAGTTCTTC

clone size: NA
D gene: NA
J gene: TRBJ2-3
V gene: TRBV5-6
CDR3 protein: CASSVPGAAQYF
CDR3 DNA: TGTGCCAGCAGCGTCCCAGGGGCGGCGCAGTATTTT

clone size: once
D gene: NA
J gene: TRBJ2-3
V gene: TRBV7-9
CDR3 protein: CASSLAGAGPTDTQYF
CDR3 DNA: TGTGCCAGCAGCTTAGCAGGTGCGGGTCCTACAGATACGCAGTATTTT

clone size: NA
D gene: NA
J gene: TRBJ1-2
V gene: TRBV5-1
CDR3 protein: CASSSNRVFDSGYTF
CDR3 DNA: TGCGCCAGCAGCTCAAACAGGGTTTTCGACAGCGGCTACACCTTC

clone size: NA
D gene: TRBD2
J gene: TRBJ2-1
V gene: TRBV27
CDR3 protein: CASSPNALGLAGGLNEQFF
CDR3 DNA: TGTGCCAGCAGTCCCAATGCCCTGGGACTAGCGGGAGGGCTCAATGAGCAGTTCTTC

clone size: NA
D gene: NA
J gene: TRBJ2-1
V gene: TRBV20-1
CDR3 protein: CSSQRRNEQFF
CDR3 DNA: TGCAGCAGCCAGCGGCGCAATGAGCAGTTCTTC

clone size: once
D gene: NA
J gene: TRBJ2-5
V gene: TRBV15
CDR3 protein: CATSRGAGSETQYF
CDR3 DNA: TGTGCCACCAGCAGAGGGGCCGGGAGCGAGACCCAGTACTTC

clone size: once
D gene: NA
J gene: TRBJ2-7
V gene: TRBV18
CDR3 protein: CASSTGTLTYEQYF
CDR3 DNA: TGTGCCAGTTCGACCGGGACTCTTACCTACGAGCAGTACTTC

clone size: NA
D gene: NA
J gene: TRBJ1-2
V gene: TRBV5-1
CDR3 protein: CASSLAGDYGYTF
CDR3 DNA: TGCGCCAGCAGCTTGGCGGGGGACTATGGCTACACCTTC

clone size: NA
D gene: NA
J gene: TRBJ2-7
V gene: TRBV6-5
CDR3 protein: CASSYSVLAGSYEQYF
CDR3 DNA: TGTGCCAGCAGTTACTCTGTTCTGGCGGGATCGTATGAGCAGTACTTC

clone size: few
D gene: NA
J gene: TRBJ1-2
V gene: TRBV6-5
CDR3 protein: CASRRTSEHYGYTF
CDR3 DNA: TGTGCCAGCAGACGTACGTCAGAACACTATGGCTACACCTTC

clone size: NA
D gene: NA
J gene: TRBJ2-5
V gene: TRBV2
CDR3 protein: CASSRDTQETQYF
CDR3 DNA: TGTGCCAGCAGTAGGGACACTCAGGAGACCCAGTACTTC

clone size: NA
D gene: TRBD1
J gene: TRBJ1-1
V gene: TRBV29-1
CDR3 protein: CSADRGGDTEAFF
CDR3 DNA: TGCAGCGCTGACAGGGGAGGGGACACTGAAGCTTTCTTT

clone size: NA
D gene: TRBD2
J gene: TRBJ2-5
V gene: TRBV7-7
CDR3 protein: CASSLGVPSGGAGTQYF
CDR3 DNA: TGTGCTAGCAGCTTAGGTGTACCTAGCGGGGGGGCCGGGACCCAGTACTTC

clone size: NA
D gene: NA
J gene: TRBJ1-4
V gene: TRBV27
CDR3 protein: CARGVNEKLFF
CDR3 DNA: TGTGCCAGAGGGGTTAATGAAAAACTGTTTTTT

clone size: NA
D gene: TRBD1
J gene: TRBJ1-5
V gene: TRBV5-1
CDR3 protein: CASSLRQGDQPQHF
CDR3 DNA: TGCGCCAGCAGCTTAAGACAGGGTGACCAGCCCCAGCATTTT

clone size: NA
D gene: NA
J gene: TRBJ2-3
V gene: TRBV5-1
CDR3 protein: CASSFGVATDTQYF
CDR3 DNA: TGCGCCAGCAGCTTCGGGGTAGCGACAGATACGCAGTATTTT

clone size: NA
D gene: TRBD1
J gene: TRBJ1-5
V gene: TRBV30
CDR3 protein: CAWNGTGEGNVDQPQHF
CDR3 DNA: TGTGCCTGGAATGGGACAGGGGAAGGGAATGTAGATCAGCCCCAGCATTTT

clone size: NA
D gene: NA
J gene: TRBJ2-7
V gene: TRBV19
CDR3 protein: CASSIGRGAYEQYF
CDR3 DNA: TGTGCCAGTAGTATTGGCAGGGGGGCCTACGAGCAGTACTTC

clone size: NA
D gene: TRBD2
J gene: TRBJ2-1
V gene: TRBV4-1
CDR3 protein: CASSQGLAGLNEQFF
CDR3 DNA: TGCGCCAGCAGCCAAGGACTAGCGGGCCTCAATGAGCAGTTCTTC

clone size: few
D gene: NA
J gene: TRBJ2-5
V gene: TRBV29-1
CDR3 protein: CSVEEDGGPQYF
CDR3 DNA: TGCAGCGTTGAAGAAGACGGGGGACCCCAGTACTTC

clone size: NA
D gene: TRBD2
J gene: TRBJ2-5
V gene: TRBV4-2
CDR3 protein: CASSQDERGSRETQYF
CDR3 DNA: TGTGCCAGCAGCCAAGATGAGCGCGGGAGTAGGGAGACCCAGTACTTC

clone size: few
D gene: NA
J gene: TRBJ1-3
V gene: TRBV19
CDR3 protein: CASRKDSLLSGNTIYF
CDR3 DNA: TGTGCCAGTAGGAAGGACAGCCTGCTCTCTGGAAACACCATATATTTT

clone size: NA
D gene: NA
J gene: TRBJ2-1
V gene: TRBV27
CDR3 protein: CASSLGQGLNEQFF
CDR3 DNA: TGTGCCAGCAGTTTAGGGCAGGGGCTAAATGAGCAGTTCTTC

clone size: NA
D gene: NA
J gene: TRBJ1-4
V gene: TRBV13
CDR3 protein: CASSLRGNAFATNEKLFF
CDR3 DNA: TGTGCCAGCAGCTTAAGGGGCAACGCGTTTGCAACTAATGAAAAACTGTTTTTT

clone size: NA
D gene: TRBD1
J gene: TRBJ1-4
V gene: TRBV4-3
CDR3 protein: CASSRGTGEKLFF
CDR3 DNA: TGCGCCAGCAGCCGGGGGACAGGTGAAAAACTGTTTTTT

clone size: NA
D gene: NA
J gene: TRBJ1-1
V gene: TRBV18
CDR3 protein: CASSLRQVGTGMNTEAFF
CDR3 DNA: TGTGCCAGCTCACTACGTCAGGTGGGGACTGGCATGAACACTGAAGCTTTCTTT

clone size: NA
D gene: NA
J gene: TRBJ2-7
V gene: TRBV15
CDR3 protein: CATSSSRSGIYEQYF
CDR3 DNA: TGTGCCACCAGCTCCTCCAGGTCGGGGATCTACGAGCAGTACTTC

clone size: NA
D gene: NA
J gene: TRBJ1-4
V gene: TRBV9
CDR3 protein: CASTKGGAASEKLFF
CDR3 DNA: TGTGCCAGCACCAAGGGGGGGGCGGCATCCGAAAAACTGTTTTTT

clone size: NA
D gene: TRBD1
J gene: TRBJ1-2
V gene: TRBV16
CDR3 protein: CASSQDRVDYGYTF
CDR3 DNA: TGTGCCAGCAGCCAAGACAGGGTGGACTATGGCTACACCTTC

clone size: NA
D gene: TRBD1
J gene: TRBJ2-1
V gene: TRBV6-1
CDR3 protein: CASSRRGQGNEQFF
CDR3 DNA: TGTGCCAGCAGCCGAAGGGGACAGGGAAATGAGCAGTTCTTC

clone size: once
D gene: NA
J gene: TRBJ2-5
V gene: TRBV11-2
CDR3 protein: CASSLGQGPLYAQYF
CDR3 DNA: TGTGCCAGCAGCTTAGGCCAGGGCCCACTTTATGCCCAGTACTTC